This T cell receptor beta chain was captured in a study of brain T cells in children with intractable seizures. Study-wide results and limits: Clones missing pre-surgery may reflect undersampling of that blood sample. HCMV serostatus was not known, and viral specificity came from CDR3 similarity only.

Germline CDR1 reads KGHSH; CDR2 reads LQKENI. V was clipped by 4 bases and J by 0 bases, with 7 bases between them. The CDR3 is 13 amino acids. This clone was picked up a small number of times. As yet, its antigen is unknown. Assay used: immunoSEQ multiplex PCR; TCRdb lists only in-frame clones, some missing. The repertoire holds 88,000 or so clones, more than 75% seen once, with around 24% in the top ten. The sequenced cases were selected for having the highest brain T cell transcript signatures. Pre-surgery treatment included at least one anti-epileptic drug. The sequence derives from a girl aged 2-10 years with Rasmussen encephalitis and intractable seizures. The V and J genes are TRBV18 and TRBJ2-7, with D hard to call. Sequenced here: peripheral blood, sampled at surgery. Here the CDR3 reads CASSRWTSYEQYF. The CDR3 coding sequence is TGTGCCAGCTCACGATGGACCTCCTACGAGCAGTACTTC.